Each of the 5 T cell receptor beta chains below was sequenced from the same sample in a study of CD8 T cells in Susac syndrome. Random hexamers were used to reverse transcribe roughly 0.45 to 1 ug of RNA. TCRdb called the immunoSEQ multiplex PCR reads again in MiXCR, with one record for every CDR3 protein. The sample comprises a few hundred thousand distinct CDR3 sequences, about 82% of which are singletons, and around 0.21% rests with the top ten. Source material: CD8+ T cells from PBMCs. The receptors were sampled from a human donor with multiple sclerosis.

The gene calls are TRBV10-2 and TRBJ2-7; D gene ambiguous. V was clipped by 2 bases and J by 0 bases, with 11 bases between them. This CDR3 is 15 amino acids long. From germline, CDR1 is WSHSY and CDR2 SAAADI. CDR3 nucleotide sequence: TGCGCCAGCAGTGAGGGGCCGGAGAGCTCCTACGAGCAGTACTTC. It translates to CASSEGPESSYEQYF.

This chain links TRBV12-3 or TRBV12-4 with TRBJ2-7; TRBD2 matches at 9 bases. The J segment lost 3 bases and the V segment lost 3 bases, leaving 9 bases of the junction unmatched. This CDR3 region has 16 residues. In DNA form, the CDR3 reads TGTGCCAGCAGTTTCTGGCTAGCGGGGACCCTCTACGAGCAGTACTTC. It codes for CASSFWLAGTLYEQYF.

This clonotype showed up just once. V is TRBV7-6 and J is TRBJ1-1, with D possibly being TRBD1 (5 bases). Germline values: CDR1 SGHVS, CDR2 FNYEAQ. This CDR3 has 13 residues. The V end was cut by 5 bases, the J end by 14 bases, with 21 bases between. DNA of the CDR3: TGTGCCAGCAGCGTAGGGGTTTATGGACTTAACTTCTTT. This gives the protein CASSVGVYGLNFF.

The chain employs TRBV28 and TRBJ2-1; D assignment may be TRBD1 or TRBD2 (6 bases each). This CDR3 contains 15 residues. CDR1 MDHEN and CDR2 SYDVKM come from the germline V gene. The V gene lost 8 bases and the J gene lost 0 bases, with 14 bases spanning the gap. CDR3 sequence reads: CASAVEGGSYNEQFF. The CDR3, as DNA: TGTGCCAGCGCAGTTGAGGGGGGCTCCTACAATGAGCAGTTCTTC.

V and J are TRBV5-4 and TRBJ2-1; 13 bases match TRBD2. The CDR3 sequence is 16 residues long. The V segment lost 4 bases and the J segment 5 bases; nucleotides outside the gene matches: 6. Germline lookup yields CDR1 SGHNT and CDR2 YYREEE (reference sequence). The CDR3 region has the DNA TGTGCCAGCAGCGACCCGGGACTAGCGGGAAACAATGAGCAGTTCTTC. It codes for CASSDPGLAGNNEQFF. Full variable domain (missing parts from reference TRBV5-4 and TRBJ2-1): ETGVTQSPTHLIKTRGQQVTLRCSSQSGHNTVSWYQQALGQGPQFIFQYYREEENGRGNFPPRFSGLQFPNYSSELNVNALELDDSALYLCASSDPGLAGNNEQFFGPGTRLTVL.